What follows are 16 T cell receptor beta chains derived from one specimen sequenced in a study of T cells in women clearing cervical HPV infection. This table comes from immunoSEQ multiplex PCR, and its TCRdb copy is limited to in-frame clones, with some not included. The sample totals about 30,000 clones. Sequenced input: blood buffy coat. The receptors derive from a woman between 18 and 70 years old with a cervical HPV16 infection that either progressed to CIN3+ or cleared (not recorded which).

Notes on this clone: The read halts 3 residues ahead of the CDR3 end, with the missing end drawn from the germline J gene. The genes are TRBV2 and TRBJ1-2; 8 bases align to TRBD1. The ends lost 2 bases at V and 7 bases at J; junction bases unmatched: 3. Germline V CDR1 and CDR2: SNHLY, FYNNEI. CDR3 length equals 13 residues. The sequenced part of the CDR3 DNA is TGTGCCAGCAGTGAATCAGGGGGCCTTGGC. Encoded protein: CASSESGGLG. The entire CDR3 protein reads CASSESGGLGYTF.

About this clone: The CDR3 extends 3 residues past the end of the read, so its final part is completed from the germline J gene. The chain combines TRBV7-2 with TRBJ2-7, with 8 nucleotides matching TRBD2. CDR1 and CDR2 (germline): SGHTA, FQGNSA. The CDR3 runs to 14 residues. V gave up 2 bases and J gave up 4 bases; unmatched junction bases: 4. The CDR3 bases that were read are TGTGCCAGCAGCTTATCGGGGGGGAGGTACGAG. Translation gives CASSLSGGRYE. The whole CDR3 reads CASSLSGGRYEQYF.

The CDR3 region is CSASWTGGSYGYTF. The covered CDR3 bases are TGCAGTGCCAGTTGGACAGGGGGTTCCTATGGC. The V gene is TRBV20-1, the J gene TRBJ1-2; 10 positions agree with TRBD1. The read terminates 3 residues ahead of where the CDR3 ends, so the germline J gene completes it. CDR1 DFQATT and CDR2 SNEGSKA come from the germline V gene (reference sequence). The trim removed 6 bases at V and 4 bases at J, leaving 8 bases unmatched. The CDR3 length is 14 residues.

Of note for this clone: The read gets to within 3 residues of the CDR3 end, and the germline J gene fills in the rest. J is TRBJ2-4 and V is TRBV30, with 10 nucleotides matching TRBD1. Germline V gene data show CDR1 as GTSNPN and CDR2 as SVGIG (reference sequence). CDR3 length: 13 amino acids. CDR3 bases read: TGTGCCTGGGGGATGGGACAGGGGATCGGT. Amino acids: CAWGMGQGIG. The CDR3 as a whole reads CAWGMGQGIGQYF. Using reference TRBV30 and TRBJ2-4 for the parts outside the CDR3, the full variable domain is SQTIHQWPATLVQPVGSPLSLECTVEGTSNPNLYWYRQAAGRGLQLLFYSVGIGQISSEVPQNLSASRPQDRQFILSSKKLLLSDSGFYLCAWGMGQGIGQYFGAGTRLSVL.

As concerns this clone: Coverage ceases 3 residues before the CDR3 finishes, and the germline J gene fills in the end. The chain recombines TRBV5-1 with TRBJ2-3; D uncertain. Per germline, CDR1 SGHRS and CDR2 YFSETQ. The CDR3 runs 16 residues. V shed 0 bases and J shed 0 bases, with 11 bases lying between them. CDR3 sequence: CASSLANLPSTDTQYF. The CDR3 DNA, read in part, is TGCGCCAGCAGCTTGGCCAACTTACCTAGCACAGATACG. Based on the CDR3 plus reference TRBV5-1 and TRBJ2-3, the full variable domain is KAGVTQTPRYLIKTRGQQVTLSCSPISGHRSVSWYQQTPGQGLQFLFEYFSETQRNKGNFPGRFSGRQFSNSRSEMNVSTLELGDSALYLCASSLANLPSTDTQYFGPGTRLTVL.

Concerning this clone: The CDR3 end falls 3 residues outside the read, so it is completed with the germline J gene. The chain joins TRBV12-3 or TRBV12-4 to TRBJ1-4, with D unclear. Trimming stripped 1 base from V and 8 bases from J, with 11 bases between. CDR3 length: 14 amino acids. The sequenced CDR3 bases are TGTGCCAGCAGTTTAGGGCCCACAGTGGAAAAA. This gives the protein CASSLGPTVEK. The full CDR3 protein is CASSLGPTVEKLFF.

Comment on this clone: Read data end 3 residues before the CDR3 end; the end is taken from the germline J gene. This sample also contains other DNA sequences that code for the same CDR3. This chain uses TRBV19 with TRBJ1-3, with TRBD1 matching over 7 bases. The CDR3 is made up of 15 amino acids. After removal of 6 bases from V and 6 bases from J, the junction contained 11 bases not matched to a gene. CDR1 and CDR2 (germline): LNHDA, SQIVND (reference sequence). The CDR3 DNA, read in part, is TGTGCCAGTAGCCTCCGGGACAGTAGATCAAACACC. This sequence encodes CASSLRDSRSNT. The entire CDR3 is CASSLRDSRSNTIYF.

To note about this clone: The CDR3 goes on 3 residues after the read ends, and that part is filled in from the germline J gene. V and J are TRBV7-7 and TRBJ2-5, with a tentative D call TRBD2 (6 bases). CDR1 and CDR2 from the germline V gene are SSHAT and FNYEAQ (reference sequence). The CDR3 has 15 amino acids. With 0 bases removed from V and 2 bases from J, the gap between germline ends came to 10 bases. Partial CDR3 DNA: TGTGCCAGCAGCTTAGCGGGGGGTAGGCAAGAGACC. Its translation is CASSLAGGRQET. In full, the CDR3 reads CASSLAGGRQETQYF.

Turning to this clone: The sequence runs out 3 residues before the end of the CDR3; the remainder is reconstructed from the germline J gene. The chain employs TRBV19 and TRBJ1-3, with D possibly TRBD1 on 5 matching bases. Trimming stripped 3 bases from V and 4 bases from J, with 13 bases between. The CDR3 length is 15 residues. CDR1 and CDR2 from the germline V gene are LNHDA and SQIVND (reference sequence). The sequenced CDR3 bases are TGTGCCAGTAGTATTATCAGGGCTTCGGGAAACACC. Amino acid sequence: CASSIIRASGNT. The whole CDR3 is CASSIIRASGNTIYF.

In the case of this clone: Read data end 3 residues before the CDR3 end; the end is taken from the germline J gene. The chain is built from TRBV6-1 and TRBJ1-5; 8 bases map to TRBD1. Per the germline V gene, CDR1 is MNHNS and CDR2 is SASEGT. The CDR3 sequence is 15 residues long. After removal of 3 bases from V and 1 base from J, the junction contained 2 bases not matched to a gene. The covered CDR3 bases are TGTGCCAGCAGTGATAGGACAGGGAGCAATCAGCCC. Amino acids: CASSDRTGSNQP. The complete CDR3 reads CASSDRTGSNQPQHF.

Comments on this clone: The read halts 3 residues ahead of the CDR3 end, with the missing end drawn from the germline J gene. The chain couples TRBV29-1 to TRBJ2-3, with 12 bases matching TRBD1. V lost 5 bases to trimming and J lost 5 bases; unmatched junction nucleotides: 5. CDR1 and CDR2 (germline): SQVTM, ANQGSEA. The CDR3 is 14 residues long. CDR3 sequence: CSVRGQGAIDTQYF. The CDR3 bases that were read are TGCAGCGTTAGGGGACAGGGGGCCATAGATACG.

Remarks on this clone: This specimen includes other DNA sequences encoding the same CDR3. CDR3 residues: CASSPPHGQGLYNEQFF. The CDR3 bases that were read are TGTGCCAGCTCCCCCCCCCACGGACAGGGGCTTTACAATGAG. The rearrangement links TRBV18 to TRBJ2-1; 9 nucleotides agree with TRBD1. The CDR3 extends 3 residues past the end of the read, so its final part is completed from the germline J gene. V trimming: 6 bases; J trimming: 4 bases; junction bases outside the gene matches: 13. The CDR3 totals 17 residues. The germline CDR1 and CDR2 sequences are KGHSH and LQKENI.

The CDR3 spells CASRAGVTNEKLFF. The CDR3 bases that were read are TGCGCCAGCCGAGCAGGGGTAACTAATGAAAAA. V and J are TRBV5-1 and TRBJ1-4; D may be TRBD1 (6 bases). The read terminates 3 residues before the CDR3 end, so the remaining end is supplied by the germline J gene. This CDR3 has 14 residues. The V gene lost 7 bases and the J gene lost 1 base, with 11 bases spanning the gap. CDR1 is SGHRS, CDR2 YFSETQ, per germline.

As for this clone: The read finishes 3 residues shy of the CDR3 end, and the germline J gene is used to complete it. The J gene is TRBJ2-7, the V gene TRBV5-1; 8 bases agree with TRBD1. Losses at the gene ends were 0 bases for V and 5 bases for J; bases not matched to a gene: 1. This CDR3 spans 13 amino acids. Germline-derived CDR1 and CDR2 are SGHRS and YFSETQ. The CDR3 here is CASSLAGGNEQYF. The sequenced CDR3 bases are TGCGCCAGCAGCTTGGCAGGGGGCAACGAG.

Concerning this clone: The read ends 3 residues before the CDR3 terminus; that terminus is restored from the germline J gene. The chain recombines TRBV29-1 with TRBJ2-3, with 10 bases lining up with TRBD1. Germline-derived CDR1 and CDR2 are SQVTM and ANQGSEA. The CDR3 contains 14 residues. The CDR3 spells CSVLGTGAQETQYF. The CDR3 bases that were read are TGCAGCGTTTTGGGGACAGGGGCCCAAGAGACG.

On this clone itself: The CDR3 end falls 3 residues outside the read, so it is completed with the germline J gene. V usage is TRBV5-5 and J usage is TRBJ2-7; D not resolved. The CDR3 has 12 amino acids. The germline CDR1 and CDR2 sequences are SGHKS and YYEKEE (reference sequence). The V gene lost 0 bases and the J gene lost 4 bases, with 5 bases spanning the gap. The CDR3 protein is CASSLALYEQYF. CDR3 DNA, as far as it was read: TGTGCCAGCAGCTTGGCCCTATACGAG.